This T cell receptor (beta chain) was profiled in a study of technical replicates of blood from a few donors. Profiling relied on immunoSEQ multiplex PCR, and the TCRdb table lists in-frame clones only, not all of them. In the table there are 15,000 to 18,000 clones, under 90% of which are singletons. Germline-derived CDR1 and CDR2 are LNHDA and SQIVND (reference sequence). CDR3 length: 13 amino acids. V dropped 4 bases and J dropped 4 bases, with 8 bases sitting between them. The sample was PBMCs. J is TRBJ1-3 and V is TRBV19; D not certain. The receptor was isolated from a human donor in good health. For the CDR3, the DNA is TGTGCCAGTAGTAGCAGCGGGGGAAACACCATATATTTT. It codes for CASSSSGGNTIYF.